These T cell receptor beta chains were read from a single sample in a study of blood T cell repertoires in COVID-19. The table came from immunoSEQ multiplex PCR; TCRdb's copy has only in-frame clones and leaves some out. The table shows 95,000 to 150,000 clones, with around 77% occurring only once. Sequencing was done on a sample of peripheral blood. These receptors were collected from a man in his fifties or sixties with active or convalescent COVID-19. CDR3s include the opening cysteine and the closing phenylalanine or tryptophan. A D gene is named only where the DNA matches it firmly. Rows may omit the clone size; those that give it use once, few, many or a size class.

cdr3_aa: CASSPDSRSYEQYF
cdr3_nt: TGTGCCAGCAGCCCAGACAGTCGGTCCTACGAGCAGTACTTC
j_call: TRBJ2-7
v_call: TRBV5-6
d_call: NA
clone_size: NA
cdr3_length: 14

cdr3_aa: CASSPQFTGELFF
cdr3_nt: TGTGCCAGCAGCCCTCAGTTCACCGGGGAGCTGTTTTTT
j_call: TRBJ2-2
v_call: TRBV9
d_call: NA
clone_size: NA
cdr3_length: 13

cdr3_aa: CASSLALWPNTGELFF
cdr3_nt: TGTGCCAGCAGCTTAGCGCTCTGGCCGAACACCGGGGAGCTGTTTTTT
j_call: TRBJ2-2
v_call: TRBV7-2
d_call: NA
clone_size: NA
cdr3_length: 16

cdr3_aa: CSVETAPPGGSQETQYF
cdr3_nt: TGCAGCGTTGAAACCGCTCCCCCGGGAGGCTCCCAAGAGACCCAGTACTTC
j_call: TRBJ2-5
v_call: TRBV29-1
d_call: TRBD2
clone_size: few
cdr3_length: 17

cdr3_aa: CASSFLGQVGIYNEQFF
cdr3_nt: TGTGCCAGCAGTTTCCTCGGACAGGTTGGAATCTACAATGAGCAGTTCTTC
j_call: TRBJ2-1
v_call: TRBV27
d_call: TRBD1
clone_size: NA
cdr3_length: 17

cdr3_aa: CASSQDIGPGLEQYF
cdr3_nt: TGTGCCAGCAGCCAAGATATCGGGCCAGGGCTCGAGCAGTACTTC
j_call: TRBJ2-7
v_call: TRBV3-1/TRBV3-2
d_call: NA
clone_size: NA
cdr3_length: 15

cdr3_aa: CASSLEGKGGIYNEQFF
cdr3_nt: TGTGCCAGCAGCTTAGAAGGGAAGGGGGGGATCTACAATGAGCAGTTCTTC
j_call: TRBJ2-1
v_call: TRBV11-3
d_call: NA
clone_size: NA
cdr3_length: 17

cdr3_aa: CASSSGGPINEQFF
cdr3_nt: TGTGCCAGCAGCTCAGGGGGCCCAATTAATGAGCAGTTCTTC
j_call: TRBJ2-1
v_call: TRBV7-6
d_call: TRBD1
clone_size: NA
cdr3_length: 14

cdr3_aa: CASREPSTDTQYF
cdr3_nt: TGCGCCAGCAGAGAGCCTAGCACAGATACGCAGTATTTT
j_call: TRBJ2-3
v_call: TRBV5-1
d_call: NA
clone_size: NA
cdr3_length: 13

cdr3_aa: CASSSTGDQETQYF
cdr3_nt: TGCGCCAGCAGCTCTACGGGGGACCAAGAGACCCAGTACTTC
j_call: TRBJ2-5
v_call: TRBV5-1
d_call: NA
clone_size: NA
cdr3_length: 14

cdr3_aa: CASSEQGSQETQYF
cdr3_nt: TGTGCCAGCAGTGAACAGGGGAGCCAAGAGACCCAGTACTTC
j_call: TRBJ2-5
v_call: TRBV6-1
d_call: NA
clone_size: NA
cdr3_length: 14

cdr3_aa: CASSLSRSTGNYGYTF
cdr3_nt: TGTGCCAGCAGTTTATCTCGGAGTACAGGGAACTATGGCTACACCTTC
j_call: TRBJ1-2
v_call: TRBV27
d_call: NA
clone_size: NA
cdr3_length: 16

cdr3_aa: CASSSPYLNTEAFF
cdr3_nt: TGTGCCAGCAGCTCCCCGTATCTAAACACTGAAGCTTTCTTT
j_call: TRBJ1-1
v_call: TRBV28
d_call: NA
clone_size: NA
cdr3_length: 14

cdr3_aa: CASSITGGGAAYEQYF
cdr3_nt: TGTGCCAGTAGTATCACGGGAGGTGGGGCCGCGTACGAGCAGTACTTC
j_call: TRBJ2-7
v_call: TRBV19
d_call: TRBD2
clone_size: NA
cdr3_length: 16

cdr3_aa: CSASVSSGGSSYEQYF
cdr3_nt: TGCAGTGCTAGTGTCTCTAGCGGCGGATCGTCCTACGAGCAGTACTTC
j_call: TRBJ2-7
v_call: TRBV20-1
d_call: TRBD2
clone_size: NA
cdr3_length: 16

cdr3_aa: CASSSQGASDTQYF
cdr3_nt: TGTGCCAGCAGCAGTCAAGGGGCCTCTGATACGCAGTATTTT
j_call: TRBJ2-3
v_call: TRBV7-2
d_call: NA
clone_size: NA
cdr3_length: 14

cdr3_aa: CASEPGLAWEQYF
cdr3_nt: TGTGCCAGCGAACCGGGACTAGCGTGGGAGCAGTACTTC
j_call: TRBJ2-7
v_call: TRBV6-5
d_call: TRBD2
clone_size: NA
cdr3_length: 13

cdr3_aa: CASFPGAGASEQFF
cdr3_nt: TGTGCCAGCTTTCCGGGAGCGGGAGCAAGCGAGCAGTTCTTC
j_call: TRBJ2-1
v_call: TRBV28
d_call: TRBD2
clone_size: once
cdr3_length: 14

cdr3_aa: CASSPAGRTNSPLHF
cdr3_nt: TGTGCCAGCAGTCCCGCGGGAAGGACCAATTCACCCCTCCACTTT
j_call: TRBJ1-6
v_call: TRBV7-9
d_call: NA
clone_size: NA
cdr3_length: 15

cdr3_aa: CASSVSPRRGQGEETQYF
cdr3_nt: TGTGCCAGCAGCGTAAGTCCCCGCCGGGGACAGGGGGAAGAGACCCAGTACTTC
j_call: TRBJ2-5
v_call: TRBV9
d_call: TRBD1
clone_size: NA
cdr3_length: 18

cdr3_aa: CASTPGQPNTEAFF
cdr3_nt: TGTGCCAGCACCCCCGGACAGCCGAACACTGAAGCTTTCTTT
j_call: TRBJ1-1
v_call: TRBV6-2/TRBV6-3
d_call: NA
clone_size: NA
cdr3_length: 14

cdr3_aa: CASSRQGGEAFF
cdr3_nt: TGTGCCAGCAGCCGACAGGGAGGTGAAGCTTTCTTT
j_call: TRBJ1-1
v_call: TRBV2
d_call: TRBD1
clone_size: NA
cdr3_length: 12

cdr3_aa: CASSIRGQALSNQPQHF
cdr3_nt: TGTGCCAGTAGTATCAGGGGGCAGGCACTCAGCAATCAGCCCCAGCATTTT
j_call: TRBJ1-5
v_call: TRBV19
d_call: TRBD1
clone_size: NA
cdr3_length: 17

cdr3_aa: CAISDAGGANVLTF
cdr3_nt: TGTGCCATCAGTGATGCCGGTGGGGCCAACGTCCTGACTTTC
j_call: TRBJ2-6
v_call: TRBV10-3
d_call: NA
clone_size: NA
cdr3_length: 14

cdr3_aa: CASSPLENTGELFF
cdr3_nt: TGTGCCAGCTCACCACTAGAGAACACCGGGGAGCTGTTTTTT
j_call: TRBJ2-2
v_call: TRBV18
d_call: NA
clone_size: NA
cdr3_length: 14

cdr3_aa: CASSPEVYSYNEQFF
cdr3_nt: TGTGCCAGCTCACCAGAGGTCTACTCCTACAATGAGCAGTTCTTC
j_call: TRBJ2-1
v_call: TRBV18
d_call: NA
clone_size: once
cdr3_length: 15

cdr3_aa: CASTSPGGYNEQFF
cdr3_nt: TGTGCCAGCACGTCCCCAGGGGGGTACAATGAGCAGTTCTTC
j_call: TRBJ2-1
v_call: TRBV28
d_call: NA
clone_size: NA
cdr3_length: 14

cdr3_aa: CASSRGFLENGGGYTF
cdr3_nt: TGTGCCAGCAGTCGAGGGTTCCTGGAAAACGGGGGAGGCTACACCTTC
j_call: TRBJ1-2
v_call: TRBV27
d_call: NA
clone_size: NA
cdr3_length: 16

cdr3_aa: CASSFSPGDSEFF
cdr3_nt: TGTGCCAGCAGTTTTTCTCCGGGGGATTCTGAGTTCTTC
j_call: TRBJ2-1
v_call: TRBV2
d_call: NA
clone_size: NA
cdr3_length: 13

cdr3_aa: CASRGGGAGNEQYF
cdr3_nt: TGTGCCAGCAGGGGAGGGGGGGCTGGTAACGAGCAGTACTTC
j_call: TRBJ2-7
v_call: TRBV6-5
d_call: NA
clone_size: NA
cdr3_length: 14